This TCR beta chain was captured in a study of CD8+ T cells in alopecia areata. Study background: Affected scalp percentage gauged treated patients' severity.

Trimming cost V 3 bases and J 3 bases, with 9 bases left between them. The CDR3 runs to 13 residues. CDR1 and CDR2 (germline): SGDLS, YYNGEE. TCR sequencing used cDNA made by reverse transcription of extracted RNA. Clones were read by immunoSEQ multiplex PCR, and TCRdb kept only the in-frame ones, dropping some. This table holds about 42,000 clones, roughly two thirds found once. As regards this clone: Its antigen is unidentified.

Study-wide results and limits: How baseline CD8+ expansion relates to response remains uncertain (there was one nonresponder).

The treatment here: oral pan-JAK inhibitor, 5-10 mg twice daily. Sequencing was performed on CD8+ T cells sorted from blood, taken at week 4, from a patient treated with tofacitinib. The gene calls are TRBV9 and TRBJ2-5, with D maybe TRBD2 (5 bases). The TCR comes from a human donor with alopecia areata. The CDR3 reads CASSAGLEETQYF. In DNA, the CDR3 is TGTGCCAGCAGCGCCGGACTGGAAGAGACCCAGTACTTC.